Listed below are T cell receptor beta chains from one sample, sequenced in a study of cytomegalovirus exposure and HLA in healthy donors. Here immunoSEQ multiplex PCR was the method, and the copy in TCRdb shows in-frame clones only, minus some. The table gives about 54,000 clones; the top ten clones make up 6% to 7% of it. The sequenced sample was PBMCs. These receptors came from a middle-aged woman in good health and CMV-seronegative. CDR3s include the opening cysteine and the closing phenylalanine or tryptophan. Each record gives: V gene, D gene, J gene, CDR3 DNA, CDR3 protein. D genes are given only for firm matches.

>TRBV25-1|-|TRBJ1-5
TGTGCCAGCAGTGAAATGAGTCAGCCCCAGCATTTT
CASSEMSQPQHF
>TRBV6-5|TRBD1|TRBJ1-5
TGTGCCAGCAGTCTCTTTACAGGGGAGCCCCAGCATTTT
CASSLFTGEPQHF
>TRBV9|TRBD2|TRBJ2-6
TGTGCCAGCAGCGACAATTCGGGACTAGCGGGGGGGCTCGGGGCCAACGTCCTGACTTTC
CASSDNSGLAGGLGANVLTF
>TRBV10-1|TRBD1|TRBJ1-5
TGCGCCAGCAGTCCCGGGACAGGGGGTCAGCCCCAGCATTTT
CASSPGTGGQPQHF
>TRBV18|TRBD2|TRBJ2-1
TGTGCCAGCTCTCAAGGACTAGCGGGAGTCAATGAGCAGTTCTTC
CASSQGLAGVNEQFF
>TRBV5-1|-|TRBJ2-2
TGCGCCAGCAGCTTGCGGCAGGTGGGCGGGGAGCTGTTTTTT
CASSLRQVGGELFF
>TRBV6-5|-|TRBJ1-5
TGTGCCAGCAGCTTGACTAGGTTCAATCAGCCCCAGCATTTT
CASSLTRFNQPQHF
>TRBV28|-|TRBJ1-5
TGTGCCAGCAGCGCGGCGGCGGGGACGCTAAGCAATCAGCCCCAGCATTTT
CASSAAAGTLSNQPQHF
>TRBV18|-|TRBJ1-1
TGTGCCAGCTCAGCCCGCAGGTGGAGGGAAAACACTGAAGCTTTCTTT
CASSARRWRENTEAFF
>TRBV9|-|TRBJ2-7
TGTGCCAGCAGCCCAGGGAGGCAGGGCTCCGAGCAGTACTTC
CASSPGRQGSEQYF
>TRBV28|-|TRBJ2-7
TGTGCCAGCAGCCGGGAGTCCCTAATATACGAGCAGTACTTC
CASSRESLIYEQYF
>TRBV5-8|-|TRBJ1-2
TGTGCCAGCAGCCTGCGGACATTTCCCTATGGCTACACCTTC
CASSLRTFPYGYTF
>TRBV7-2|-|TRBJ1-2
TGTGCCAGCAGCTTATACCAGGAAAACTATGGCTACACCTTC
CASSLYQENYGYTF
>TRBV7-6|-|TRBJ1-4
TGTGCCAGCAGCTTAAATCCCACTTACAGTGAAAAACTGTTTTTT
CASSLNPTYSEKLFF
>TRBV30|TRBD1|TRBJ2-7
TGTGCCTGGAGTGTATCGGGACAGGGGGAGGGGGAGCAGTACTTC
CAWSVSGQGEGEQYF
>TRBV7-2|TRBD1|TRBJ1-1
TGTGCCAGCAGCTTGCAACAGGGGACGCGGACTGAAGCTTTCTTT
CASSLQQGTRTEAFF
>TRBV19|TRBD1|TRBJ1-6
TGTGCCAGTAGTAGCGAAAAATCCGGGACAGGGGAATCACCCCTCCACTTT
CASSSEKSGTGESPLHF
>TRBV6-6|-|TRBJ1-6
TGTGCCAGCAGTTACCGCGTTAACGATTCACCCCTCCACTTT
CASSYRVNDSPLHF
>TRBV7-6|TRBD1|TRBJ1-4
TGTGCCAGCAGCCCGGGACAGGGAGGTGAAAAACTGTTTTTT
CASSPGQGGEKLFF
>TRBV4-1|-|TRBJ1-6
TGCGCCAGCAGCCAAGATGGGGGGACCCCAGGAGCCTATAATTCACCCCTCCACTTT
CASSQDGGTPGAYNSPLHF
>TRBV19|TRBD1|TRBJ1-1
TGTGCCAGTAGTCGGGACAGGCGGAACACTGAAGCTTTCTTT
CASSRDRRNTEAFF
>TRBV5-1|TRBD1|TRBJ2-2
TGCGCCAGCAGCGAGGGACAGGGGAACACCGGGGAGCTGTTTTTT
CASSEGQGNTGELFF
>TRBV25-1|TRBD1|TRBJ1-1
TGTGCCAGCAGTGCATCGACAGGGAGGACTGAAGCTTTCTTT
CASSASTGRTEAFF
>TRBV9|TRBD2|TRBJ2-3
TGTGCCAGCAGCGTAGCCGGGCTAGCGGGAACAGATACGCAGTATTTT
CASSVAGLAGTDTQYF
>TRBV7-2|-|TRBJ2-3
TGTGCCAGCAGCTTATACAGGGAAGATACGCAGTATTTT
CASSLYREDTQYF
>TRBV7-2|-|TRBJ2-2
TGTGCCAGCAGCTCGGGACTGGGGAACACCGGGGAGCTGTTTTTT
CASSSGLGNTGELFF
>TRBV19|TRBD1|TRBJ2-2
TGTGCCAGTAGACCCCGGACAGGTACGAACACCGGGGAGCTGTTTTTT
CASRPRTGTNTGELFF
>TRBV28|-|TRBJ2-6
TGTGCCACCGATGGGGGGAGCTCTGGGGCCAACGTCCTGACTTTC
CATDGGSSGANVLTF
>TRBV9|-|TRBJ2-6
TGTGCCAGCAGCCGAGCGGTTCCTGGGGCCAACGTCCTGACTTTC
CASSRAVPGANVLTF
>TRBV10-3|-|TRBJ2-2
TGTGCCATCTTGGGACAGAACACCGGGGAGCTGTTTTTT
CAILGQNTGELFF
>TRBV9|-|TRBJ2-7
TGTGCCAGCAGCGCAGAAAGGGGCTCCTACGAGCAGTACTTC
CASSAERGSYEQYF
>TRBV9|TRBD2|TRBJ2-1
TGTGCCAGCAGCGCATCTAGCGGGGGCTTGCATGAGCAGTTCTTC
CASSASSGGLHEQFF
>TRBV5-6|-|TRBJ2-3
TGTGCCAGCAGCACCAGGACAGGCACAGATACGCAGTATTTT
CASSTRTGTDTQYF
>TRBV9|TRBD2|TRBJ2-2
TGTGCCAGCAGCCCGAGGTCGGGACTAGCGGGGGGTAACACCGGGGAGCTGTTTTTT
CASSPRSGLAGGNTGELFF
>TRBV9|TRBD1|TRBJ2-7
TGTGCCAGCAGCGTAGGTTTCGGACAGGTCTACGAGCAGTACTTC
CASSVGFGQVYEQYF
>TRBV27|-|TRBJ2-7
TGTGCCAGCACAAACGGCTTTGGACATACCTACGAGCAGTACTTC
CASTNGFGHTYEQYF
>TRBV2|TRBD2|TRBJ2-2
TGTGCCAGCAGTGAGACTAGCGGATTCACCGGGGAGCTGTTTTTT
CASSETSGFTGELFF
>TRBV19|TRBD1|TRBJ1-2
TGTGCCAGTAGTATACTTACTTCCGGGGACAGCTATGGCTACACCTTC
CASSILTSGDSYGYTF
>TRBV19|-|TRBJ2-2
TGTGCCAGTAAGGCGGTGCAGGGGGAGCTGTTTTTT
CASKAVQGELFF
>TRBV4-3|-|TRBJ1-1
TGCGCCAGCAGCCAGCGCTTCGGGGACACTGAAGCTTTCTTT
CASSQRFGDTEAFF
>TRBV5-1|-|TRBJ2-5
TGCGCCAGCAGCCCGGCCCCAGGCCAAGAGACCCAGTACTTC
CASSPAPGQETQYF
>TRBV5-1|TRBD2|TRBJ2-1
TGCGCCAGCAGCCAGGGACTAGCGGGAGATCTCTACAATGAGCAGTTCTTC
CASSQGLAGDLYNEQFF
>TRBV11-1|-|TRBJ1-1
TGTGCCAGCAGCCTTGCCGGGACACGGGACACTGAAGCTTTCTTT
CASSLAGTRDTEAFF
>TRBV2|TRBD2|TRBJ2-5
TGTGCCAGCACCCGAGGGACTACGTCCAGGGAGACCCAGTACTTC
CASTRGTTSRETQYF
>TRBV18|-|TRBJ1-5
TGTGCCAGCTCATCCGACGGGGACAATCAGCCCCAGCATTTT
CASSSDGDNQPQHF